This T cell receptor (beta chain) was obtained from a study of blood T cell repertoires in COVID-19. Overall study: The United States, Italy and Spain supplied acute and convalescent COVID-19 samples. Sample material is recorded as cDNA or gDNA derived from T cells, B-cell-depleted T cells, or PBMCs.

This CDR3 comprises 14 residues. The junction had 3 bases not matched to a gene; V was cut back by 5 bases and J by 5 bases. CDR1 is MDHEN and CDR2 is SYDVKM in the germline V gene. Authors' processing steps: Reference gene primer amplification gave estimated nucleated cell counts. Sequenced by immunoSEQ multiplex PCR; TCRdb stores in-frame clones only, minus some. For V, J and clone size, that table is used; D and trimming come from the DNA. Altogether around 380,000 clones are present, around 84% being singletons, with the ten largest covering around 1.1%. The clonotype was recovered from a human donor with acute or convalescent COVID-19. The donor label of this sample is uncertain. Sequencing was done on a sample of peripheral blood. The chain combines TRBV28 with TRBJ1-5; 10 bases fit TRBD1. This chain's CDR3 is CASSDRGRDQPQHF. CDR3 DNA sequence: TGTGCCAGCAGTGACAGGGGGCGCGATCAGCCCCAGCATTTT.